A single sample is the source of the 6 T cell receptor beta chains below, sequenced in a study of blood T cell repertoires in COVID-19. Using immunoSEQ multiplex PCR, the repertoire was profiled, and TCRdb retains in-frame clones only, with some absent. The profile shows around 45,000 clones, 65% to 85% of them singletons. Input material: peripheral blood. All receptors come from a man aged 80 or over in a cohort sampled during active COVID-19.

As for this clone: A read error may account for a junction end that differs from germline. CDR3 bases: TGTGCCAGCAGCGAAGAAAGGGGGTTGCTCTATGGCTACACCTTC. Translating it yields CASSEERGLLYGYTF. V gene TRBV14 combines with J gene TRBJ1-2, with D maybe TRBD1 (6 bases). The CDR3 consists of 15 residues. Germline CDR1 is SGHDN and CDR2 is FVKESK.

V is TRBV19 and J is TRBJ2-7, with D tentatively TRBD1 (6 bases). The CDR3 has 15 amino acids. Germline loops: CDR1 LNHDA, CDR2 SQIVND (reference sequence). Trimming pared 4 bases from V and 5 bases from J, leaving 18 bases between. CDR3 in amino acids: CASSRTQGRYDEQYF. CDR3 bases: TGTGCCAGTAGTAGGACACAGGGAAGGTACGACGAGCAGTACTTC.

V gene TRBV9 combines with J gene TRBJ2-3, with TRBD1 matching 7 bases. The CDR3 contains 15 residues. Per the germline V gene, CDR1 is SGDLS and CDR2 is YYNGEE. After removal of 1 base from V and 1 base from J, the junction contained 3 bases not matched to a gene. The chain's CDR3 is CASSVHRGGTDTQYF. The CDR3 bases are TGTGCCAGCAGCGTACACAGGGGAGGCACAGATACGCAGTATTTT.

V usage is TRBV6-5 and J usage is TRBJ2-1; 8 nucleotides agree with TRBD1. Germline trimming cut 7 bases from V and 10 bases from J; bases unmatched to any gene: 3. The germline CDR1 and CDR2 sequences are MNHEY and SVGAGI. The CDR3 sequence is 11 residues long. In DNA, the CDR3 is TGTGCCAGCACAGGGGGCGGGGAGCAGTTCTTC. Residues: CASTGGGEQFF.

This chain links TRBV5-1 with TRBJ2-3, with 11 bases identical to TRBD2. V gave up 3 bases and J gave up 4 bases; unmatched junction bases: 13. This CDR3 spans 18 amino acids. The germline V gene encodes CDR1 SGHRS and CDR2 YFSETQ. The CDR3 loop reads CASSSGGLAGGLADTQYF. In DNA, the CDR3 is TGCGCCAGCAGCTCCGGTGGGCTAGCGGGAGGATTGGCAGATACGCAGTATTTT.

V and J are TRBV5-1 and TRBJ1-2, with a possible D match to TRBD1 (6 bases). In germline, CDR1 is SGHRS, CDR2 YFSETQ. Trimming took off 0 bases at V and 4 bases at J, with 13 bases between the two ends. The CDR3 is 15 residues long. CDR3 residues: CASSLEGQGTYGYTF. The CDR3 DNA follows: TGCGCCAGCAGCTTGGAGGGCCAGGGGACCTATGGCTACACCTTC.